This T cell receptor (beta chain) is drawn from a study of blood T cell repertoires in COVID-19. As processed by the authors: Estimation of nucleated cell counts relied on the amplification of reference gene primers. TCRdb's table, derived via immunoSEQ multiplex PCR, lists solely in-frame clones and lacks some. The D gene and trimming were derived from the DNA, and the V and J assignments and clone size from that table. The table has 200,000 to 250,000 clones, about 87% seen once. CDR3 length equals 14 residues. The germline V gene has CDR1 GTSNPN and CDR2 SVGIG (reference sequence). V was cut by 2 bases and J by 4 bases, with 14 bases left in between. This study enrolled people aged roughly 18 to 90 from about two dozen US geographic areas. Participant reports of clinical history set cohort assignment.

The V call is TRBV30, the J call TRBJ1-1; tentative D call: TRBD1 (5 bases). Material for sequencing was PBMCs or T cells enriched from blood (not recorded which). This receptor was taken from a woman aged 25-40 years who had been exposed to COVID-19. CDR3 amino acids: CAWSLKGGATEAFF. CDR3 bases: TGTGCCTGGAGTCTAAAAGGCGGGGCCACTGAAGCTTTCTTT.